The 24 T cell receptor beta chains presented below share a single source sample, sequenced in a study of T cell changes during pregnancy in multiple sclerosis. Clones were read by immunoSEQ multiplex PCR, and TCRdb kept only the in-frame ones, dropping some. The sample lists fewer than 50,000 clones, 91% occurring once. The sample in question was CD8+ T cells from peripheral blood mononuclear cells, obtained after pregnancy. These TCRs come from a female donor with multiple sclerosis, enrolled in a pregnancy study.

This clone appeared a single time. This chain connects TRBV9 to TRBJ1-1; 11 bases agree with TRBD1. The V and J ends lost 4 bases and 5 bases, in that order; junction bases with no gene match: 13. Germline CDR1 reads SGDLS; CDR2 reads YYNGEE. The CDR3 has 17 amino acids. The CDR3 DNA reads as TGTGCCAGCAGCACCGTCCCGGGACAGGGGGGGTCGACTGAAGCTTTCTTT. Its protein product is CASSTVPGQGGSTEAFF.

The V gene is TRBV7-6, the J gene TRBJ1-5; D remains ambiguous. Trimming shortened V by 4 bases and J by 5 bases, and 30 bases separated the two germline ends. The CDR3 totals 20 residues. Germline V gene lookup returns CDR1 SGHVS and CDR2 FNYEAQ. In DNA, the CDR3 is TGTGCCAGCAGCTCCGCGGGGAGGACCGGGGATCCGCGTGCCTATCAGCCCCAGCATTTT. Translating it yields CASSSAGRTGDPRAYQPQHF.

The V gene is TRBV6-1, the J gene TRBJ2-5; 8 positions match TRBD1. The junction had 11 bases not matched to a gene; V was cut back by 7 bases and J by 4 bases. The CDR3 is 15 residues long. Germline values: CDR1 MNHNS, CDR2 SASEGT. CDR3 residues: CASIRGQGEGETQYF. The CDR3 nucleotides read TGTGCCAGCATACGTGGACAGGGTGAAGGAGAGACCCAGTACTTC.

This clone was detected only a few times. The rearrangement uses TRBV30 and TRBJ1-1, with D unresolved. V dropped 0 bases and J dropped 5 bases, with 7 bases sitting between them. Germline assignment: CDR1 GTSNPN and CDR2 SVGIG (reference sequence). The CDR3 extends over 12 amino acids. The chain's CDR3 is CAWSVGGTEAFF. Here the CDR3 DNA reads TGTGCCTGGAGTGTTGGCGGAACTGAAGCTTTCTTT.

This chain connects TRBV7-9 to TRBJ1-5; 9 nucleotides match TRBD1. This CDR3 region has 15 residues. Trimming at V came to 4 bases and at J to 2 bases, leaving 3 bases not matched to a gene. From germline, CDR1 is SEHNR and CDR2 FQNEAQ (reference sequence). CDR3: CASSSTGGGNQPQHF. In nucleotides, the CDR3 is TGTGCCAGCAGCTCAACAGGGGGCGGCAATCAGCCCCAGCATTTT.

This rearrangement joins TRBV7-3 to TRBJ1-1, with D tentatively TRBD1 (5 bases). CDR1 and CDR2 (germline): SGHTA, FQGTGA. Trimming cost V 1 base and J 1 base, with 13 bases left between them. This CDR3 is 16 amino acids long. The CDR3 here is CASSLMGRGGNTEAFF. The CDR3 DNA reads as TGTGCCAGCAGCTTAATGGGGCGGGGGGGGAACACTGAAGCTTTCTTT.

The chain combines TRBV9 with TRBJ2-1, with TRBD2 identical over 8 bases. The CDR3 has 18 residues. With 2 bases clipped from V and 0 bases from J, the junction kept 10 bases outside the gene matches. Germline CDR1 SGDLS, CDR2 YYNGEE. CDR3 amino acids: CASSVGGGSRSSYNEQFF. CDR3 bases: TGTGCCAGCAGCGTTGGCGGGGGGTCTAGGAGCTCCTACAATGAGCAGTTCTTC.

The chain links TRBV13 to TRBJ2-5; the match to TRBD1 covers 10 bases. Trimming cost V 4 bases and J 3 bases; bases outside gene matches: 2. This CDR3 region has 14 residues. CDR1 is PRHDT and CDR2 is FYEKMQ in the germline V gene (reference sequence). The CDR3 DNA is TGTGCCAGCAGCTCCGGGACAGGGGAAGAGACCCAGTACTTC. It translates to CASSSGTGEETQYF.

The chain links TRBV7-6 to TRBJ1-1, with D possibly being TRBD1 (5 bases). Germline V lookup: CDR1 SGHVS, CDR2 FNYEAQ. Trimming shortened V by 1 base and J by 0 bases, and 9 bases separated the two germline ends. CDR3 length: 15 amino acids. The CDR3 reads CASSLVGGMNTEAFF. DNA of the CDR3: TGTGCCAGCAGCTTAGTCGGGGGTATGAACACTGAAGCTTTCTTT.

The CDR3 DNA reads as TGTGCCAGCAGCTTAGGTGGGCTAGCGGGGGGGCCGGGGAATGAGCAGTTCTTC. Its translation is CASSLGGLAGGPGNEQFF. The chain links TRBV11-3 to TRBJ2-1; 12 positions match TRBD2. Germline V gives CDR1 SGHNT, CDR2 YENEEA. The CDR3 is made up of 18 amino acids. After removal of 1 base from V and 7 bases from J, the junction contained 11 bases not matched to a gene.

CDR3 amino acids: CASSPRGGAGYSNQPQHF. The CDR3 DNA reads TGTGCCAGCAGTCCCAGAGGGGGGGCAGGGTATAGCAATCAGCCCCAGCATTTT. The chain uses TRBV7-2 and TRBJ1-5, with a possible D match to TRBD1 (6 bases). The V end lost 6 bases, the J end lost 0 bases, and 21 bases lay between the germline ends. This CDR3 has 18 amino acids. The germline gives CDR1 SGHTA, CDR2 FQGNSA.

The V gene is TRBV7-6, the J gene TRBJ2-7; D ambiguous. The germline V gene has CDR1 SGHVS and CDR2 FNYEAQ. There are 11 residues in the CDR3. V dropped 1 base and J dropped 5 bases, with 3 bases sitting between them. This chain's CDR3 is CASSLGDEQYF. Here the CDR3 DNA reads TGTGCCAGCAGCTTAGGCGACGAGCAGTACTTC. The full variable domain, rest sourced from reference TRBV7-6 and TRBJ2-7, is GAGVSQSPRYKVTKRGQDVALRCDPISGHVSLYWYRQALGQGPEFLTYFNYEAQQDKSGLPNDRFSAERPEGSISTLTIQRTEQRDSAMYRCASSLGDEQYFGPGTRLTVT.

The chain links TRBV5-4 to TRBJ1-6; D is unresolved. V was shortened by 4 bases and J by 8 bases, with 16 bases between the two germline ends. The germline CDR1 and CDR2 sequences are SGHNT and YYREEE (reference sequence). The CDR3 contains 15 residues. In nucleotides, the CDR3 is TGTGCCAGCAGCGCGGACTGGGAGGAGGATTCACCCCTCCACTTT. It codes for CASSADWEEDSPLHF.

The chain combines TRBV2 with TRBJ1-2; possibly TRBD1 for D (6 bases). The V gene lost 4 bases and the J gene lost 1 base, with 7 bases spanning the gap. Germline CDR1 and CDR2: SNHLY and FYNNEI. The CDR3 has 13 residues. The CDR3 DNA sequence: TGTGCCAGCAGTGTGGACAGTAACTATGGCTACACCTTC. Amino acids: CASSVDSNYGYTF.

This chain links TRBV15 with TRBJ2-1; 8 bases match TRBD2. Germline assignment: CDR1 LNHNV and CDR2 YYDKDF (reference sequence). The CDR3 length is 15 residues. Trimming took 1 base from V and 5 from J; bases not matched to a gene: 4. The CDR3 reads CATSRGSGGDNEQFF. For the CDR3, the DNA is TGTGCCACCAGCAGAGGTTCGGGGGGGGACAATGAGCAGTTCTTC.

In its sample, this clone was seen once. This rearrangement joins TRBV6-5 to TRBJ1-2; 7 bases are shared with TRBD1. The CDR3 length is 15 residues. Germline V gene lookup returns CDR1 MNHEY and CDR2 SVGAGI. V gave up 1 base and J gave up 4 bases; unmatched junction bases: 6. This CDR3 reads CASSYLGQEAYGYTF. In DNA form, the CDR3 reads TGTGCCAGCAGTTACTTAGGACAGGAGGCCTATGGCTACACCTTC.

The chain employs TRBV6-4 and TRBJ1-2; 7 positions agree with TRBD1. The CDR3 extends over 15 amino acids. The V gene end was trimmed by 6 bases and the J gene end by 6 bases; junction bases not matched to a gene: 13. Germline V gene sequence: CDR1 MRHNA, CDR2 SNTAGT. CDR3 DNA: TGTGCCAGCAGCAGCTCCTACACAGGGGCGGATGGCTACACCTTC. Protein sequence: CASSSSYTGADGYTF.

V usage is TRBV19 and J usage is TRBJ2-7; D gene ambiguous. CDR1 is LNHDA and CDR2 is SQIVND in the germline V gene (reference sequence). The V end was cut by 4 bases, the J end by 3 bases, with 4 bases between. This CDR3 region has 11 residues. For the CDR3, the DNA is TGTGCCAGTAGTAACAGCTACGAGCAGTACTTC. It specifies CASSNSYEQYF. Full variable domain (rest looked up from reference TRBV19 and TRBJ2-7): DGGITQSPKYLFRKEGQNVTLSCEQNLNHDAMYWYRQDPGQGLRLIYYSQIVNDFQKGDIAEGYSVSREKKESFPLTVTSAQKNPTAFYLCASSNSYEQYFGPGTRLTVT.

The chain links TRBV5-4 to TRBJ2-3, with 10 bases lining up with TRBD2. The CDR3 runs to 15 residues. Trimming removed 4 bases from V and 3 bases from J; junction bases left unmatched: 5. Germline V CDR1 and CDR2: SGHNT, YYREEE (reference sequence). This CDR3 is CASSLAGASTDTQYF. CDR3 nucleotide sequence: TGTGCCAGCAGCCTAGCGGGGGCTTCTACAGATACGCAGTATTTT. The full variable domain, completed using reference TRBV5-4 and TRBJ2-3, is ETGVTQSPTHLIKTRGQQVTLRCSSQSGHNTVSWYQQALGQGPQFIFQYYREEENGRGNFPPRFSGLQFPNYSSELNVNALELDDSALYLCASSLAGASTDTQYFGPGTRLTVL.

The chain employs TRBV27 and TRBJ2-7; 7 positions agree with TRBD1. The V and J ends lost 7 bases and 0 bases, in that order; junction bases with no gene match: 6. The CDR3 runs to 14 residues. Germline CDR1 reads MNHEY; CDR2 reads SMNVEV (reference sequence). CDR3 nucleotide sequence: TGTGCCAGCAAGCTAAGGGACAGCTCCTACGAGCAGTACTTC. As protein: CASKLRDSSYEQYF.

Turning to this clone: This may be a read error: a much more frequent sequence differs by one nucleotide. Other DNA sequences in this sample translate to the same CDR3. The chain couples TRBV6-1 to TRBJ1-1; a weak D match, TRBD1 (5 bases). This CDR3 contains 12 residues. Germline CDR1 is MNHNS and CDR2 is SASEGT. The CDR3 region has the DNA TGTGCCAGCAGTGAAGATGTGGGGGGAGCTTTTTTT. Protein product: CASSEDVGGAFF.

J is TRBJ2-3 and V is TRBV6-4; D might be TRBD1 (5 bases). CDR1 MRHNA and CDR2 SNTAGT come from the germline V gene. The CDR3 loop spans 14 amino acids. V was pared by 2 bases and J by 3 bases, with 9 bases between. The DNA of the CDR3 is TGTGCCAGCAGTGACGGCAGGGAAACAGATACGCAGTATTTT. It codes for CASSDGRETDTQYF.

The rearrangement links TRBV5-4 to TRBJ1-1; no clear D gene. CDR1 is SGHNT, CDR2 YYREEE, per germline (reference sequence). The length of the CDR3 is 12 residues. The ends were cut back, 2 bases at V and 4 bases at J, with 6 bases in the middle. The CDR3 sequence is CASSFGSTEAFF. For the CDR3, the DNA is TGTGCCAGCAGCTTCGGTTCCACTGAAGCTTTCTTT. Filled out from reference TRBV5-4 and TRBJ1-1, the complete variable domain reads ETGVTQSPTHLIKTRGQQVTLRCSSQSGHNTVSWYQQALGQGPQFIFQYYREEENGRGNFPPRFSGLQFPNYSSELNVNALELDDSALYLCASSFGSTEAFFGQGTRLTVV.

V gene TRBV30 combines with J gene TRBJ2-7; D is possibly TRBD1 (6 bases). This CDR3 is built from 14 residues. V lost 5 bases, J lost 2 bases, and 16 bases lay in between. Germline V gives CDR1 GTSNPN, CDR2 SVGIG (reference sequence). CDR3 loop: CAWAWGQPAYEQYF. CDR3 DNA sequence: TGTGCCTGGGCCTGGGGACAACCCGCCTACGAGCAGTACTTC.